The 30 T cell receptor beta chains below were found in one sample sequenced in a study of T cells after yellow fever vaccination. Each CDR3 protein is one row after TCRdb ran MiXCR on the 5' RACE reads. The data hold around 610,000 distinct CDR3 sequences, with roughly 13% observed a single time. Sample: PBMCs, taken on the day of the yellow fever booster vaccination. These TCRs come from a man aged 25-45 years who received the YFV17D yellow fever vaccine.

The chain employs TRBV4-2 and TRBJ2-2, with 7 bases that match TRBD1. CDR1 is LGHNA and CDR2 is YNFKEQ in the germline V gene. This CDR3 is built from 16 residues. The V segment lost 1 base and the J segment 1 base; nucleotides outside the gene matches: 3. The CDR3 sequence is CASSQGQGGNTGELFF. For the CDR3, the DNA is TGTGCCAGCAGCCAAGGACAGGGCGGGAACACCGGGGAGCTGTTTTTT.

This clonotype has more than one count but fewer than ten. The V call is TRBV12-3 or TRBV12-4, the J call TRBJ2-7, with TRBD1 identical over 10 bases. Trimming at V came to 4 bases and at J to 4 bases, leaving 4 bases not matched to a gene. The CDR3 totals 14 residues. In DNA form, the CDR3 reads TGTGCCAGCAGTTCGACAGGGGGCGAGTACGAGCAGTACTTC. It encodes CASSSTGGEYEQYF.

The chain carries TRBV20-1 and TRBJ2-1; D is ambiguous. CDR1 and CDR2 from the germline V gene are DFQATT and SNEGSKA (reference sequence). Trimming took off 3 bases at V and 5 bases at J, with 8 bases between the two ends. This CDR3 is built from 12 residues. This CDR3 reads CSASLQHNEQFF. The CDR3 bases are TGCAGTGCTAGTTTGCAACACAATGAGCAGTTCTTC.

This clonotype was observed a few times. J is TRBJ2-1 and V is TRBV29-1; TRBD2 aligns across 10 bases. V gave up 0 bases and J gave up 2 bases; unmatched junction bases: 4. The CDR3 consists of 16 residues. Germline V gene lookup returns CDR1 SQVTM and CDR2 ANQGSEA. The CDR3 DNA is TGCAGCGTTGAAGAGGGGCTAGCGGGGGCCTACAATGAGCAGTTCTTC. As protein: CSVEEGLAGAYNEQFF.

This clonotype has ten or more counts. The V gene is TRBV5-1, the J gene TRBJ2-7; TRBD2 aligns across 11 bases. From germline, CDR1 is SGHRS and CDR2 YFSETQ. The CDR3 covers 14 residues. Trimming took 2 bases from V and 4 from J; bases not matched to a gene: 2. As DNA, the CDR3 is TGCGCCAGCAGCTTACTAGCGGGAGCTTACGAGCAGTACTTC. Translation: CASSLLAGAYEQYF.

This clonotype was detected only a few times. The chain combines TRBV5-1 with TRBJ1-2, with 9 bases matching TRBD1. Germline V gives CDR1 SGHRS, CDR2 YFSETQ. The CDR3 has 13 amino acids. The trim removed 1 base at V and 7 bases at J, leaving 2 bases unmatched. The CDR3 loop reads CASSLTGGSGYTF. The CDR3 DNA follows: TGCGCCAGCAGCTTGACAGGGGGCTCTGGCTACACCTTC.

The V gene is TRBV6-2 or TRBV6-3, the J gene TRBJ2-7; no clear D. Germline values: CDR1 MNHEY, CDR2 SVGEGT. CDR3 length equals 12 residues. Trimming shortened V by 0 bases and J by 5 bases, and 5 bases separated the two germline ends. The CDR3 sequence is CASSYSTNEQYF. The CDR3 nucleotides read TGTGCCAGCAGTTACTCGACGAACGAGCAGTACTTC.

This sequence joins TRBV20-1 and TRBJ2-5, with D possibly matching TRBD2 (5 bases). V was pared by 4 bases and J by 2 bases, with 8 bases between. CDR1 DFQATT and CDR2 SNEGSKA come from the germline V gene (reference sequence). The CDR3 spans 12 residues. The CDR3 protein is CSANREQETQYF. For the CDR3, the DNA is TGCAGTGCTAACCGGGAACAAGAGACCCAGTACTTC.

This clonotype was detected only a few times. The V call is TRBV11-2, the J call TRBJ2-3, with no clear D. CDR1 is SGHAT and CDR2 is FQNNGV in the germline V gene. Trimming took off 2 bases at V and 2 bases at J, with 8 bases between the two ends. CDR3 length: 14 amino acids. The CDR3 coding sequence is TGTGCCAGCAGCTTAATGTCAGACACAGATACGCAGTATTTT. This translates into CASSLMSDTDTQYF.

The table lists this clonotype with many counts. The CDR3 DNA is TGTGCCAGCAAGACAGGGGAACGGACCGGGGAGCTGTTTTTT. Its protein is CASKTGERTGELFF. The V and J genes are TRBV28 and TRBJ2-2, with 8 bases identical to TRBD1. This CDR3 is 14 amino acids long. Germline V gene lookup returns CDR1 MDHEN and CDR2 SYDVKM. Germline trimming cut 7 bases from V and 5 bases from J; bases unmatched to any gene: 6.

The V and J genes are TRBV12-3 or TRBV12-4 and TRBJ2-7, with D tentatively TRBD2 (5 bases). V dropped 3 bases and J dropped 3 bases, with 12 bases sitting between them. This CDR3 is 14 amino acids long. The CDR3 protein is CASSFTTRGYEQYF. DNA for the CDR3: TGTGCCAGCAGTTTTACCACTAGAGGCTACGAGCAGTACTTC.

On this clonotype itself: An end of the junction does not agree with germline; a read error may underlie this. This rearrangement joins TRBV7-2 to TRBJ2-7, with TRBD2 matching 7 bases. This CDR3 is built from 12 residues. The germline gives CDR1 SGHTA, CDR2 FQGNSA. The CDR3 loop is CASSTSGRERYF. CDR3 nucleotide sequence: TGTGCCAGCAGCACAAGTGGGCGGGAGCGGTACTTC. The variable domain in full, completed from reference TRBV7-2 and TRBJ2-7, reads GAGVSQSPSNKVTEKGKDVELRCDPISGHTALYWYRQSLGQGLEFLIYFQGNSAPDKSGLPSDRFSAERTGGSVSTLTIQRTQQEDSAVYLCASSTSGRERYFGPGTRLTVT.

This rearrangement joins TRBV5-1 to TRBJ2-1, with D perhaps TRBD2 (6 bases). Germline CDR1 SGHRS, CDR2 YFSETQ. Trimming shortened V by 3 bases and J by 3 bases, and 19 bases separated the two germline ends. This CDR3 region has 17 residues. The CDR3 sequence: CASSSGGGGGIYNEQFF. The CDR3 DNA follows: TGCGCCAGCAGCTCCGGCGGCGGCGGAGGGATCTACAATGAGCAGTTCTTC.

The sample holds many counts of this clonotype. V gene TRBV28 combines with J gene TRBJ2-2, with D maybe TRBD2 (6 bases). The CDR3 spans 18 residues. V lost 5 bases and J 4 bases, leaving 23 bases between the germline ends. The germline V gene has CDR1 MDHEN and CDR2 SYDVKM. CDR3 nucleotide sequence: TGTGCCAGCAGTCCCACCGTGGGTACGGGAGTTGTCACCGGGGAGCTGTTTTTT. It is translated as CASSPTVGTGVVTGELFF. The complete variable domain, with remaining parts taken from reference TRBV28 and TRBJ2-2, reads DVKVTQSSRYLVKRTGEKVFLECVQDMDHENMFWYRQDPGLGLRLIYFSYDVKMKEKGDIPEGYSVSREKKERFSLILESASTNQTSMYLCASSPTVGTGVVTGELFFGEGSRLTVL.

This chain links TRBV19 with TRBJ2-1; maybe TRBD2 (5 bases). CDR1 is LNHDA and CDR2 is SQIVND in the germline V gene (reference sequence). V lost 5 bases, J lost 7 bases, and 18 bases lay in between. The CDR3 consists of 15 residues. The CDR3 region has the DNA TGTGCCAGTAGTTTACCGGGATCGGCTTTTAATGAGCAGTTCTTC. Its protein product is CASSLPGSAFNEQFF.

The chain recombines TRBV18 with TRBJ2-7; possible D gene TRBD2, 5 bases. Trimming took 2 bases from V and 7 from J, leaving 12 bases between them. The CDR3 contains 13 residues. Germline values: CDR1 KGHSH, CDR2 LQKENI. The CDR3 DNA sequence: TGTGCCAGCTCACCAGGGGAAGGAGGTGAGCAGTACTTC. Translated: CASSPGEGGEQYF. The full variable domain, in which reference TRBV18 and TRBJ2-7 provide the parts outside the CDR3, is NAGVMQNPRHLVRRRGQEARLRCSPMKGHSHVYWYRQLPEEGLKFMVYLQKENIIDESGMPKERFSAEFPKEGPSILRIQQVVRGDSAAYFCASSPGEGGEQYFGPGTRLTVT.

There are a few counts of this clonotype. The rearrangement joins TRBV20-1 to TRBJ2-1; D is undetermined. The germline V gene encodes CDR1 DFQATT and CDR2 SNEGSKA (reference sequence). The CDR3 sequence is 14 residues long. V was trimmed by 0 bases and J by 9 bases, leaving 15 bases between them. CDR3 protein: CSARDIEPSSEQFF. CDR3 DNA: TGCAGTGCTAGAGATATCGAGCCTTCCAGTGAGCAGTTCTTC.

The V and J genes are TRBV15 and TRBJ1-1, with D possibly TRBD1 on 5 matching bases. The CDR3 totals 13 residues. Germline CDR1 and CDR2: LNHNV and YYDKDF (reference sequence). Trimming stripped 8 bases from V and 1 base from J, with 11 bases between. CDR3 loop: CATAAGPNTEAFF. The DNA for the CDR3 is TGTGCCACCGCCGCAGGGCCGAACACTGAAGCTTTCTTT.

CDR3 DNA: TGCAGTGCTTCCCTGACTAGCGGGGCCTCGGGGCAGTACTTC. It translates to CSASLTSGASGQYF. V is TRBV20-1 and J is TRBJ2-7, with 11 nucleotides matching TRBD2. Germline V gene data show CDR1 as DFQATT and CDR2 as SNEGSKA (reference sequence). V lost 5 bases to trimming and J lost 9 bases; unmatched junction nucleotides: 12. This CDR3 spans 14 amino acids.

This clonotype came up a few times. The V call is TRBV27, the J call TRBJ1-6, with D tentatively TRBD1 (6 bases). The V end was cut by 4 bases, the J end by 5 bases, with 12 bases between. Germline assignment: CDR1 MNHEY and CDR2 SMNVEV (reference sequence). This CDR3 comprises 15 residues. CDR3 amino acids: CASSSAGTNNSPLHF. The CDR3 region has the DNA TGTGCCAGCAGTTCCGCCGGGACAAATAATTCACCCCTCCACTTT.

The chain employs TRBV20-1 and TRBJ2-7, with 10 bases identical to TRBD2. The CDR3 totals 12 residues. Germline V CDR1 and CDR2: DFQATT, SNEGSKA (reference sequence). J was trimmed by 4 bases and V by 4 bases; bases with no gene match: 1. CDR3 in amino acids: CSATSGRYEQYF. The CDR3 nucleotides are TGCAGTGCTACTAGCGGGAGATACGAGCAGTACTTC.

V and J are TRBV12-3 or TRBV12-4 and TRBJ1-5, with D maybe TRBD1 (6 bases). The CDR3 runs to 16 residues. V shed 3 bases and J shed 6 bases, with 18 bases lying between them. CDR3 sequence: CASSFYPGQSLQPQHF. DNA for the CDR3: TGTGCCAGCAGTTTCTATCCTGGACAGTCGCTTCAGCCCCAGCATTTT.

The V call is TRBV12-3 or TRBV12-4, the J call TRBJ2-6; D is ambiguous. The length of the CDR3 is 14 residues. V gave up 3 bases and J gave up 0 bases, with 3 bases separating them. The CDR3 nucleotides read TGTGCCAGCAGTTTTTTCTCTGGGGCCAACGTCCTGACTTTC. Residues: CASSFFSGANVLTF.

This clonotype was observed a handful of times. This chain uses TRBV18 with TRBJ2-1; 7 nucleotides match TRBD2. The CDR3 contains 15 residues. Germline CDR1 is KGHSH and CDR2 is LQKENI. Losses at the gene ends were 6 bases for V and 2 bases for J; bases not matched to a gene: 7. The chain's CDR3 is CASSDRAGPYNEQFF. CDR3 nucleotides: TGTGCCAGCTCCGACCGAGCGGGGCCCTACAATGAGCAGTTCTTC.

The chain recombines TRBV20-1 with TRBJ2-1, with TRBD2 identical over 7 bases. Germline CDR1 and CDR2: DFQATT and SNEGSKA (reference sequence). The CDR3 is 13 residues long. CDR3: CSLVGEGRNEQFF. Written as DNA, the CDR3 is TGCAGCCTTGTCGGGGAGGGGCGAAATGAGCAGTTCTTC.

This clonotype appeared a few times. The genes are TRBV20-1 and TRBJ2-6; unclear D gene. The CDR3 covers 12 residues. The V end was cut by 5 bases, the J end by 0 bases, with 2 bases between. Per germline, CDR1 DFQATT and CDR2 SNEGSKA (reference sequence). The CDR3 loop is CSAFSGANVLTF. Written as DNA, the CDR3 is TGCAGTGCTTTCTCTGGGGCCAACGTCCTGACTTTC.

In nucleotides, the CDR3 is TGTGCCTGGAGAGTTGGACAGGCGGGATCACCCCTCCACTTT. It translates to CAWRVGQAGSPLHF. The J gene is TRBJ1-6, the V gene TRBV30; TRBD1 matches at 7 bases. There are 14 residues in the CDR3. Germline CDR1 and CDR2: GTSNPN and SVGIG (reference sequence). Losses at the gene ends were 3 bases for V and 10 bases for J; bases not matched to a gene: 9.

This clonotype was detected a few times. The J gene is TRBJ2-7, the V gene TRBV20-1; possibly TRBD1 or TRBD2 for D (5 bases each). This CDR3 contains 13 residues. The germline V and J ends were trimmed by 6 bases and 2 bases, with 14 bases remaining between them. Germline lookup yields CDR1 DFQATT and CDR2 SNEGSKA (reference sequence). The CDR3 region is CSATGQAAYEQYF. CDR3 nucleotides: TGCAGTGCCACGGGGCAGGCCGCCTACGAGCAGTACTTC.

This chain joins TRBV7-6 and TRBJ2-1, with TRBD2 identical over 10 bases. The length of the CDR3 is 15 residues. V was pared by 5 bases and J by 6 bases, with 7 bases of the junction left unmatched. CDR1 is SGHVS and CDR2 is FNYEAQ in the germline V gene. The CDR3 DNA reads TGTGCCAGCAGCCCCGCTAGCGGGAGTTTCAATGAGCAGTTCTTC. Amino acids: CASSPASGSFNEQFF.

This clonotype showed up just a few times. The chain couples TRBV6-2 or TRBV6-3 to TRBJ2-7; D might be TRBD1 (6 bases). The germline V gene encodes CDR1 MNHEY and CDR2 SVGEGT. V lost 0 bases and J 3 bases, leaving 18 bases between the germline ends. The CDR3 totals 17 residues. This CDR3 is CASSYSARGGFFYEQYF. CDR3 nucleotides: TGTGCCAGCAGTTACTCAGCCCGAGGGGGATTCTTCTACGAGCAGTACTTC.